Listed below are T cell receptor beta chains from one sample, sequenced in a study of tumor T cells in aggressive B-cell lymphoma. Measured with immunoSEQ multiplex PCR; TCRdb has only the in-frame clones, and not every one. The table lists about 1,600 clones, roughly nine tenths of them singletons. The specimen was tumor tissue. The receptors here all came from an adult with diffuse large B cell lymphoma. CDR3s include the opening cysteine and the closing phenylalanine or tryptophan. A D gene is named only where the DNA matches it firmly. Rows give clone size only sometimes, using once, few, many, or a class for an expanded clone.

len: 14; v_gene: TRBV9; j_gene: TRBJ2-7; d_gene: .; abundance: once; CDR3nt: TGTGCCAGCAGCGTGGAGGATAGCTCCTACGAGCAGTACTTC; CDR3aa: CASSVEDSSYEQYF
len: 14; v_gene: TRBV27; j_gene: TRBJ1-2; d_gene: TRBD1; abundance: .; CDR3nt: TGTGCCAGCAGTTTTACTCGACAGGGGACGGGCTACACCTTC; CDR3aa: CASSFTRQGTGYTF
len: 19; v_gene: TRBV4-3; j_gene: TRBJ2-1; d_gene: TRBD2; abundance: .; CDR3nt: TGCGCCAGCAGCCATTTGCTCGCGGCTAGCGGGAGGGATTACAATGAGCAGTTCTTC; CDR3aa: CASSHLLAASGRDYNEQFF
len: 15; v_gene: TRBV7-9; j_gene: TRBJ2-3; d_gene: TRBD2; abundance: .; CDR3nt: TGTGCCAGCAGCTTATTGCGGGAGAGGGCAGATACGCAGTATTTT; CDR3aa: CASSLLRERADTQYF
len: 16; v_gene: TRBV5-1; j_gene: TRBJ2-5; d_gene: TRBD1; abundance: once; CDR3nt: TGCGCCAGCAGCCTCACACGAACAGGGGGCGACGAGACCCAGTACTTC; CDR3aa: CASSLTRTGGDETQYF
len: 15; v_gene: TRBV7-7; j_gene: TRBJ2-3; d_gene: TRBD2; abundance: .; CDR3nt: TGTGCCAGCAGCCCCTTGGGGGAGGGCCAAGATACGCAGTATTTT; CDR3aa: CASSPLGEGQDTQYF
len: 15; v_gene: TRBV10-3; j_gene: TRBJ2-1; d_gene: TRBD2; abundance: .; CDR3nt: TGTGCCATCAGTGTTAGCGGGAGGGCCTACAATGAGCAGTTCTTC; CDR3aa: CAISVSGRAYNEQFF
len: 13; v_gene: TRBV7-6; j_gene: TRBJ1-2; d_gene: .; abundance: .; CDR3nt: TGTGCCAGCAGCTTAAGTAGTGGCTATGGCTACACCTTC; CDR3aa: CASSLSSGYGYTF
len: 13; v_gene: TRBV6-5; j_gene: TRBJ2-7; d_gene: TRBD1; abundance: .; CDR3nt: TGTGCCAGCACCGACAGGGTTAACAACGAGCAGTACTTC; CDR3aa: CASTDRVNNEQYF
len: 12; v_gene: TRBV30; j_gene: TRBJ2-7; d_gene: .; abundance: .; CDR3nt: TGTGCCTGGGGGCCGGGAACCTACGAGCAGTACTTC; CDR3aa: CAWGPGTYEQYF
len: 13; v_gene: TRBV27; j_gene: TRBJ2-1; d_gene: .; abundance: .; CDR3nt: TGTGCCAGCAGTTTAGTAGCCGTCAATAAGCAGTTCTTC; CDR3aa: CASSLVAVNKQFF
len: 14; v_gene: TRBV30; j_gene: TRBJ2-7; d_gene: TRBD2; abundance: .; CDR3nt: TGTGCCTGGACCCAGCCGGGAGGTACGTACAAGCAGTACTTC; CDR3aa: CAWTQPGGTYKQYF
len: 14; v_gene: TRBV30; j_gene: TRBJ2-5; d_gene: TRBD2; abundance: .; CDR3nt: TGTGCCTGGACCCAGCCGGGAGGTACGTACAAGCAGTACTTC; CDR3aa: CAWTQPGGTYKQYF
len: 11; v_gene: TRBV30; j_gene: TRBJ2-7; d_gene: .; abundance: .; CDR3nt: TGTGCCTCCTCCTACGGTTACGAGCAGTACTTC; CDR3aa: CASSYGYEQYF
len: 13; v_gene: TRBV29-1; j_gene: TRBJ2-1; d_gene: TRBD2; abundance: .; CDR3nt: TGCAGCGTTCGAAGCGGGAGCTACAATGAGCAGTTCTTC; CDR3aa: CSVRSGSYNEQFF
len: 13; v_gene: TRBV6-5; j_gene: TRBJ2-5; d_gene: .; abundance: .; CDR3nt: TGTGCCAGCAGTCGGCCGGGGTGGGAGACCCAGTACTTC; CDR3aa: CASSRPGWETQYF
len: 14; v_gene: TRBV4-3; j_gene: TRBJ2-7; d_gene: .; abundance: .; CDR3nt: TGCGCCAGCAGCCACCTAGAGGGCTCCTACGAGCAGTACTTC; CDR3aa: CASSHLEGSYEQYF
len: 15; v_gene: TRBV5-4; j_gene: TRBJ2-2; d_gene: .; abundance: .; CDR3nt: TGTGCCAGCAGTTCCCGGCTAGCTGGCGCCGGGGAGTTGTTTTTT; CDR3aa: CASSSRLAGAGELFF
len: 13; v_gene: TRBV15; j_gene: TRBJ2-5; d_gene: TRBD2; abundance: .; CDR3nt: TGTGCCACCACTGGGAGGGCGGGACCACAGAAGTACTTC; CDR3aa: CATTGRAGPQKYF
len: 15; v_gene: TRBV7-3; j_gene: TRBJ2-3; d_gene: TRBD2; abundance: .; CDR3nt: TGTGCCAGCAGCGAGACTAGCGGGGATTTAGATACGCAGTATTTT; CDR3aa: CASSETSGDLDTQYF
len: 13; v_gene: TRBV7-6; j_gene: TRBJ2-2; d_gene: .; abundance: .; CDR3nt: TGTGCCAGCAGCTTAAGGGGGTACGGGGAGCTGTTTTTT; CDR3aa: CASSLRGYGELFF
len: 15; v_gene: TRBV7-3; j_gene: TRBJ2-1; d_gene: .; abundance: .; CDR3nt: TGTGCCAGCAGCTTAACGAGGGGACTTCCCAATGAGCAGTTCTTC; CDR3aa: CASSLTRGLPNEQFF
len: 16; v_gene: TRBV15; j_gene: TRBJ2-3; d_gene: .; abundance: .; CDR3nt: TGTGCCACCAGCAGTGGCCAGGGGTTTAGCACAGATACGCAGTATTTT; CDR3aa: CATSSGQGFSTDTQYF
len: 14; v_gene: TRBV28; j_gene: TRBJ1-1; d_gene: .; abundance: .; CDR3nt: TGTGCCAGCAGTTCGTTCGGGGGTGCCACTGAAGCTTTCTTT; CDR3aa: CASSSFGGATEAFF
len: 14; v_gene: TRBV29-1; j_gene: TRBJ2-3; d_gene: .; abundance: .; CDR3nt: TGCAGCGTTGAATGGATAGGGGCCCCAGATACGCAGTATTTT; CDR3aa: CSVEWIGAPDTQYF
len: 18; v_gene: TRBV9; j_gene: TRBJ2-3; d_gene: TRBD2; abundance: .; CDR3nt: TGTGCCAGCAGCCCGAGGGGGGGACTAGCGGACCCCACAGATACGCAGTATTTT; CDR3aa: CASSPRGGLADPTDTQYF
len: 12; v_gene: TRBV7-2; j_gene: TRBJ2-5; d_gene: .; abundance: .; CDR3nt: TGTGCCAGCAGCTTGCTCCGGGAGACCCAGTACTTC; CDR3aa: CASSLLRETQYF
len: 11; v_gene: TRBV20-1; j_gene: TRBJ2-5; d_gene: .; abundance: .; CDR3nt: TGCAGTGCCGCACTGGCCCGGGAGCAGTACTTC; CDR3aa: CSAALAREQYF
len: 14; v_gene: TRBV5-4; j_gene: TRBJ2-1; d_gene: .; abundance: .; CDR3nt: TGTGCCAGCAGCGCACTGGGGGCCGACAATGAGCAGTTCTTC; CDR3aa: CASSALGADNEQFF
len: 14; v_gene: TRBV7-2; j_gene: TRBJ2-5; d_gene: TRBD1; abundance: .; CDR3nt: TGTGCCAGCAGCTTAGAATGGACAGGGGAGACCCAGTACTTC; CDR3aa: CASSLEWTGETQYF
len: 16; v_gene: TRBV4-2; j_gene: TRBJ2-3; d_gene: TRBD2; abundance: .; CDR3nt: TGTGCCAGCAGCCAACGACTAGCGGGAGGTGCAGATACGCAGTATTTT; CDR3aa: CASSQRLAGGADTQYF
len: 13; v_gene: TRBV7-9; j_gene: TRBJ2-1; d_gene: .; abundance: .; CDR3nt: TGTGCCAGCAGCTTAGGGGCAGACAATGAGCAGTTCTTC; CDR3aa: CASSLGADNEQFF
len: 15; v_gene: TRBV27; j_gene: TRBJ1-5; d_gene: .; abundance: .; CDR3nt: TGTGCCAGCAGTTTATCGAACGCGGTAGGACAGCCCCAGCATTTT; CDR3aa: CASSLSNAVGQPQHF
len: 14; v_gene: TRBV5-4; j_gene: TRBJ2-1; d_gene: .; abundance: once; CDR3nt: TGTGCCAGCAGCTTGGCTCGGGGTTACAATGAGCAGTTCTTC; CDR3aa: CASSLARGYNEQFF
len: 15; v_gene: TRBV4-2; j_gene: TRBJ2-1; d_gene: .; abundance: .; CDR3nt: TGTGCCAGCAGCCAGACCGGAGGGCGACTAGGTGAGCAGTTCTTC; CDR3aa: CASSQTGGRLGEQFF
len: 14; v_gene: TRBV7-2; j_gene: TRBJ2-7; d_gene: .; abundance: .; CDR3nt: TGTGCCAGCAGCTTAGCAGGGGGGGAGGTCGAGCAGTACTTC; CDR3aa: CASSLAGGEVEQYF
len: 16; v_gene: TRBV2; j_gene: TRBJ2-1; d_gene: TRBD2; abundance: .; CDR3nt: TGTGCCAGCAGTGCCGGGACTAGCGGGCCGTACAATGAGCAGTTCTTC; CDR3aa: CASSAGTSGPYNEQFF
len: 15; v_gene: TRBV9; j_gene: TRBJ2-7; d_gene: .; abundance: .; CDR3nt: TGTGCCAGCAGCGTAGGGGCTGGCAGCCACTACGAGCAGTACTTC; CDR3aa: CASSVGAGSHYEQYF
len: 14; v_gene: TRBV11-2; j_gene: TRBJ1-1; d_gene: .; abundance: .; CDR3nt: TGTGCCAGCAGCCGACAGGATAGGTGGACTGAAGCTTTCTTT; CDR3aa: CASSRQDRWTEAFF
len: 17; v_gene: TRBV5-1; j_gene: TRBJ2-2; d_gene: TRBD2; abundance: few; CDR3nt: TGCGCCAGCAGCTTGAGCTCGGCTAGCGGGAACACCGGGGAGCTGTTTTTT; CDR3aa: CASSLSSASGNTGELFF
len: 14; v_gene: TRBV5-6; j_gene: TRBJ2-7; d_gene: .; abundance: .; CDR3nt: TGTGCCAGCAGCTTGGGCGGCAGCTCCTACGAGCAGTACTTC; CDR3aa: CASSLGGSSYEQYF
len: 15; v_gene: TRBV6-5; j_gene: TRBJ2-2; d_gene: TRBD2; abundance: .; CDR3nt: TGTGCCAGCAGTGCCGGGACTAGCGACACCGGGGAGCTGTTTTTT; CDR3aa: CASSAGTSDTGELFF
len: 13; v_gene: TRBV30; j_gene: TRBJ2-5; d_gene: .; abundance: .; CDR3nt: TGTGCCTATGCCGGGCCCACCGCGGGGACCCAGTACTTC; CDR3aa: CAYAGPTAGTQYF
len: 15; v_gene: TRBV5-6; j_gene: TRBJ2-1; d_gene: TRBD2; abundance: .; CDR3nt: TGTGCCAGCAGCTCCGGGACTAGCTCCTACAATGAGCAGTTCTTC; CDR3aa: CASSSGTSSYNEQFF
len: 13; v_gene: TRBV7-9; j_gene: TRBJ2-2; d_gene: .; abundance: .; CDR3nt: TGTGCCAGCAGCTTAGTCGAACAAGGGGAGCTGTTTTTT; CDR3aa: CASSLVEQGELFF
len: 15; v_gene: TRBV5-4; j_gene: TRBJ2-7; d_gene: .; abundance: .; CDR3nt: TGTGCCAGCAGCACCCGAGGTAGCGGCCACTACGAGCAGTACTTC; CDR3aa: CASSTRGSGHYEQYF
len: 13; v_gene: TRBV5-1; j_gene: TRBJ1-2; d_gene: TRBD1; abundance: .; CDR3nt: TGCGCCAGCAGCCAGGTGCAGGGGGGTGGCTACACCTTC; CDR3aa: CASSQVQGGGYTF
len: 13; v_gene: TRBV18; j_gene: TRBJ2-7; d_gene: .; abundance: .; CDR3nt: TGTGCCAGCTCACCACCCGGGGTCTACGAGCAGTACTTC; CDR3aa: CASSPPGVYEQYF
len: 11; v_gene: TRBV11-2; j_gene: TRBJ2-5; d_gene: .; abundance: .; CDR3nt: TGTGCCAGCAGCGCTACTAGACGCCAGTACTTC; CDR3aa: CASSATRRQYF
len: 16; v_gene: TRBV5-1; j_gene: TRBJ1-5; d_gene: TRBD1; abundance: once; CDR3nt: TGCGCCAGCAGCTTGGGCGGACAGGGGACGAATCAGCCCCAGCATTTT; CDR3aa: CASSLGGQGTNQPQHF
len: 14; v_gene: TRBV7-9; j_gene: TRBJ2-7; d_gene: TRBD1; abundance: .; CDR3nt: TGTGCCAGCAGCTTCATTGGACAGGGCCCCGAGCAGTACTTC; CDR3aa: CASSFIGQGPEQYF
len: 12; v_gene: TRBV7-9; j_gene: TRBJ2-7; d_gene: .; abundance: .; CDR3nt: TGTGCCAGCAGCTTAGGCCCGGGAGAGCAGTACTTC; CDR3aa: CASSLGPGEQYF
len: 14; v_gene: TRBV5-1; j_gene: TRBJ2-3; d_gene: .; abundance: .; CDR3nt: TGCGCCAGCAGCTCGAGACAGGACTTAGATACGCAGTATTTT; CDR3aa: CASSSRQDLDTQYF
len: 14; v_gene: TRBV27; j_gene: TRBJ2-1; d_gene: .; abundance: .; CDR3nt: TGTGCCAGCAGTTTACCTCCCCCCTACAATGAGCAGTTCTTC; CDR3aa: CASSLPPPYNEQFF